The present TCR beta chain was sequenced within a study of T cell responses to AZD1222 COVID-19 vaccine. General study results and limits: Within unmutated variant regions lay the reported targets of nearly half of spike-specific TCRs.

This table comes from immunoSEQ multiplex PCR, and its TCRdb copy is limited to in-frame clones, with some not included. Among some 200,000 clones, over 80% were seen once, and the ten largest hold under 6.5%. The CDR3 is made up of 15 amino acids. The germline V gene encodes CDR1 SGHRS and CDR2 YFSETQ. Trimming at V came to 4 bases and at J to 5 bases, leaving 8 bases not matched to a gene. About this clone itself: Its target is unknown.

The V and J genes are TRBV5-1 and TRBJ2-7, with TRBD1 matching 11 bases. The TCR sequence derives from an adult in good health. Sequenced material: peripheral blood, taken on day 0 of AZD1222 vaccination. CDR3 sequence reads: CASSPGTGGKDEQYF. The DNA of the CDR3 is TGCGCCAGCAGCCCTGGGACAGGGGGGAAGGACGAGCAGTACTTC.